Only a few counts were recorded for the clone carrying this T cell receptor beta chain. The data are from a study of response to subunit inactivated influenza vaccine. The CDR3 has 11 residues. CDR1 is DFQATT and CDR2 is SNEGSKA in the germline V gene (reference sequence). After removal of 6 bases from V and 15 bases from J, the junction contained 9 bases not matched to a gene. TCRdb fed the RT-PCR reads into MiXCR, producing one record per CDR3 protein. The data show about 540,000 distinct CDR3 sequences, approximately 22% seen once. These records were also assigned to another study, of T cells expressing NK-cell markers. That paper adds: UMIs accompanied the 5'RACE template switching by which TCR beta cDNA was made. The sequencing cohort of eight donors included seven HCMV-seropositive individuals and one seronegative individual. Only alpha-beta TCR T cells were sorted in several experiments, using an anti-gamma-delta TCR antibody. For over 5 donors, the dominant NKG2C+ clonotypes made up roughly 1.0-7.5% of their CD8+ T cells. Where a handful of donors were concerned, these clonotypes also led the CD3+CD56-NKG2C+ fraction.

This sequence joins TRBV20-1 and TRBJ1-5, with 9 bases aligning to TRBD1. This receptor was taken from a man aged 45 to 65 who received an inactivated influenza vaccine. Sequenced here: CD4+ T cells sorted from PBMCs, sampled 12 days after vaccination. CDR3 sequence reads: CSAGGQGVSHF. The CDR3 coding sequence is TGCAGTGCCGGGGGACAGGGAGTTTCGCATTTT.